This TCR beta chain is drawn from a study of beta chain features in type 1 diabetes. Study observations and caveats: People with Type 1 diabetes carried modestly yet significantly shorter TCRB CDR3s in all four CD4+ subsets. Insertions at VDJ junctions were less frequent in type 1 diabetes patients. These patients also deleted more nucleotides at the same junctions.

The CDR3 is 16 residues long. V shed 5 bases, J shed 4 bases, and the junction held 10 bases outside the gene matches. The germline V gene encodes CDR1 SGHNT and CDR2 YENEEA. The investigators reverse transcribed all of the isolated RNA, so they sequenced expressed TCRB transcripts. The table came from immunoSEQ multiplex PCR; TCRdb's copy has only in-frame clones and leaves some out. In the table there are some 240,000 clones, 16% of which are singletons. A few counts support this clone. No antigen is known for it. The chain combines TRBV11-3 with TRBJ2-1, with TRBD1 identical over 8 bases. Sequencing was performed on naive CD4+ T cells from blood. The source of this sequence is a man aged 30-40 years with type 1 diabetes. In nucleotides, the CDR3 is TGTGCCAGCAGCACCTCGTTCAGGGGGCCATACAATGAGCAGTTCTTC. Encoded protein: CASSTSFRGPYNEQFF.